A single sample gave rise to the 22 T cell receptor beta chains below, sequenced in a study of response to subunit inactivated influenza vaccine. TCRdb re-derived calls from the RT-PCR reads in MiXCR, one entry per CDR3 protein. The repertoire holds 800,000 or so distinct CDR3 sequences, with over 20% as singletons. Specimen: PBMCs from blood, collected 4 to 6 days after vaccination. These receptors were obtained from a man aged 45-65 years who received an inactivated influenza vaccine.

This chain joins TRBV7-2 and TRBJ2-1, with D perhaps matching TRBD2 (5 bases). CDR1 is SGHTA, CDR2 FQGNSA, per germline. The ends were cut back, 2 bases at V and 3 bases at J, with 11 bases in the middle. CDR3 size: 15 residues. CDR3 DNA sequence: TGTGCCAGCAGCTTACAACTAGGGAACTACAATGAGCAGTTCTTC. Residues: CASSLQLGNYNEQFF. Full variable domain (remainder filled in from reference TRBV7-2 and TRBJ2-1): GAGVSQSPSNKVTEKGKDVELRCDPISGHTALYWYRQSLGQGLEFLIYFQGNSAPDKSGLPSDRFSAERTGGSVSTLTIQRTQQEDSAVYLCASSLQLGNYNEQFFGPGTRLTVL.

This clonotype was recorded many times. This chain's CDR3 is CASSKGVNTDTQYF. Written as DNA, the CDR3 is TGTGCCAGCTCAAAGGGAGTGAACACAGATACGCAGTATTTT. The chain carries TRBV18 and TRBJ2-3; weak D call: TRBD2 (5 bases). This CDR3 has 14 amino acids. V was cut by 5 bases and J by 2 bases, with 11 bases left in between. Germline CDR1 KGHSH, CDR2 LQKENI. Complete variable domain (other parts from reference TRBV18 and TRBJ2-3): NAGVMQNPRHLVRRRGQEARLRCSPMKGHSHVYWYRQLPEEGLKFMVYLQKENIIDESGMPKERFSAEFPKEGPSILRIQQVVRGDSAAYFCASSKGVNTDTQYFGPGTRLTVL.

The V and J genes are TRBV29-1 and TRBJ2-7, with 10 bases that match TRBD2. J gave up 5 bases and V 7 bases, and 8 bases lay outside the gene matches. Germline assignment: CDR1 SQVTM and CDR2 ANQGSEA. This CDR3 region has 13 residues. The CDR3 coding sequence is TGCAGCGCCCTAGCGGGAGAGTATAACGAGCAGTACTTC. Its protein is CSALAGEYNEQYF.

This clonotype has ten or more counts. The chain links TRBV3-1 to TRBJ2-2, with 8 bases aligning to TRBD1. The germline gives CDR1 LGHDT, CDR2 YNNKEL (reference sequence). This CDR3 contains 15 residues. V was pared by 4 bases and J by 6 bases, with 7 bases of the junction left unmatched. The CDR3 region is CASSRTGFVAGELFF. Written as DNA, the CDR3 is TGTGCCAGCAGCCGGACAGGGTTCGTTGCCGGGGAGCTGTTTTTT.

The DNA of the CDR3 is TGTGCCATCAGTGAAATGGTAGCTAGCACGGATGAGCAGTTCTTC. This encodes CAISEMVASTDEQFF. V is TRBV10-3 and J is TRBJ2-1, with a possible D match to TRBD2 (5 bases). The CDR3 loop spans 15 amino acids. Trimming left V 3 bases short and J 8 bases short, with 17 bases between. The germline V gene has CDR1 ENHRY and CDR2 SYGVKD.

This clonotype was found many times. The V gene is TRBV7-9, the J gene TRBJ2-2; weak D call: TRBD1 (5 bases). Deletions cut 1 base from V and 1 base from J, with 7 bases between. Germline V CDR1 and CDR2: SEHNR, FQNEAQ (reference sequence). The CDR3 length is 15 residues. As DNA, the CDR3 is TGTGCCAGCAGCTTAGTGCAGGGGAACACCGGGGAGCTGTTTTTT. Protein product: CASSLVQGNTGELFF.

The chain combines TRBV7-2 with TRBJ1-1; D call uncertain. The CDR3 length is 14 residues. Germline assignment: CDR1 SGHTA and CDR2 FQGNSA. The V gene lost 6 bases and the J gene lost 0 bases, with 11 bases spanning the gap. In DNA, the CDR3 is TGTGCCAGCAGATTAACAGAGCTGAACACTGAAGCTTTCTTT. It codes for CASRLTELNTEAFF.

This clonotype was seen only a few times. The gene calls are TRBV28 and TRBJ2-7; TRBD2 might be the D (6 bases). This CDR3 region has 15 residues. Germline CDR1 and CDR2: MDHEN and SYDVKM. Deletions cut 6 bases from V and 0 bases from J, with 15 bases between. In nucleotides, the CDR3 is TGTGCCAGCAGCCGCGGGACGCCAAGCTCCTACGAGCAGTACTTC. Translation gives CASSRGTPSSYEQYF.

This chain uses TRBV4-3 with TRBJ1-5; 10 nucleotides match TRBD1. The CDR3 is 17 residues long. V was pared by 0 bases and J by 3 bases, with 5 bases of the junction left unmatched. Per germline, CDR1 LGHNA and CDR2 YSLEER. CDR3 DNA sequence: TGCGCCAGCAGCCAAGATATTGGGACAGGGGTCAATCAGCCCCAGCATTTT. The encoded protein is CASSQDIGTGVNQPQHF.

This clonotype was seen a single time. A much larger clone is a single base away; this may be a read error. V gene TRBV4-3 combines with J gene TRBJ2-7, with D possibly called TRBD1 or TRBD2 (5 bases each). Germline CDR1 LGHNA, CDR2 YSLEER. This CDR3 has 14 residues. The CDR3 sequence is CASSQGQRGTERYF. The CDR3 DNA reads TGCGCCAGCAGCCAGGGTCAGAGAGGGACCGAGCGGTACTTC.

V is TRBV24-1 and J is TRBJ2-3, with TRBD2 matching 7 bases. V shed 5 bases, J shed 4 bases, and the junction held 5 bases outside the gene matches. The CDR3 totals 14 residues. Germline V gives CDR1 KGHDR, CDR2 SFDVKD. CDR3 in amino acids: CATSVGRLADTQYF. The DNA for the CDR3 is TGTGCCACCAGTGTCGGGAGGCTAGCAGATACGCAGTATTTT.

Many counts were recorded for this clonotype. This chain joins TRBV5-1 and TRBJ2-7; no definite D call. Deletions cut 4 bases from V and 2 bases from J, with 13 bases between. Germline V gives CDR1 SGHRS, CDR2 YFSETQ. The CDR3 covers 14 residues. In DNA form, the CDR3 reads TGCGCCAGCAGCCCCAATTTCGAGCCCTACGAGCAGTACTTC. This sequence encodes CASSPNFEPYEQYF.

This sequence joins TRBV20-1 and TRBJ2-1; TRBD2 agrees at 8 bases. CDR1 DFQATT and CDR2 SNEGSKA come from the germline V gene (reference sequence). The CDR3 sequence is 12 residues long. This CDR3 reads CSIFGRGGEQFF. In nucleotides, the CDR3 is TGCAGCATTTTCGGGAGGGGTGGTGAGCAGTTCTTC.

J is TRBJ2-1 and V is TRBV6-5, with D hard to call. Trimming cost V 5 bases and J 0 bases, with 11 bases left between them. Germline assignment: CDR1 MNHEY and CDR2 SVGAGI. This CDR3 is 15 amino acids long. The DNA of the CDR3 is TGTGCCAGCAGTATTCGACTCCGCTCCTACAATGAGCAGTTCTTC. This translates into CASSIRLRSYNEQFF.

This clonotype came up a few times. The chain combines TRBV9 with TRBJ2-5; D gene ambiguous. The CDR3 is 13 residues long. Trimming pared 3 bases from V and 5 bases from J, leaving 11 bases between. Germline CDR1 is SGDLS and CDR2 is YYNGEE. The CDR3 sequence: CASSESYLETQYF. The CDR3 coding sequence is TGTGCCAGCAGCGAGAGCTATTTGGAGACCCAGTACTTC.

This clonotype has a handful of counts. This rearrangement joins TRBV7-9 to TRBJ2-4; D is unclear. The CDR3 loop spans 12 amino acids. Germline loops: CDR1 SEHNR, CDR2 FQNEAQ (reference sequence). With 4 bases removed from V and 6 bases from J, the gap between germline ends came to 7 bases. CDR3: CASSSDTNIQYF. The CDR3, as DNA: TGTGCCAGCAGCTCTGACACAAACATTCAGTACTTC.

The CDR3 loop reads CASSLGAGRTGTYEQYF. CDR3 in DNA: TGCGCCAGCAGCTTGGGGGCGGGGAGGACAGGGACCTACGAGCAGTACTTC. The V and J genes are TRBV5-1 and TRBJ2-7; 8 nucleotides line up with TRBD1. CDR3 size: 17 residues. The J segment lost 2 bases and the V segment lost 0 bases, leaving 10 bases of the junction unmatched. Germline V lookup: CDR1 SGHRS, CDR2 YFSETQ.

This clonotype has only one observation. V and J are TRBV20-1 and TRBJ2-7; D is ambiguous. The CDR3 runs to 13 residues. V was pared by 1 base and J by 2 bases, with 9 bases between. CDR1 and CDR2 from the germline V gene are DFQATT and SNEGSKA (reference sequence). CDR3 sequence reads: CSARARTAYEQYF. Written as DNA, the CDR3 is TGCAGTGCTAGAGCACGCACGGCCTACGAGCAGTACTTC.

The CDR3 DNA is TGTGCCACCAGTGATTCTCAGGGTATCGGGGCCAACGTCCTGACTTTC. Its protein is CATSDSQGIGANVLTF. The chain couples TRBV24-1 to TRBJ2-6; tentative D call: TRBD1 (5 bases). The length of the CDR3 is 16 residues. The ends were cut back, 2 bases at V and 4 bases at J, with 11 bases in the middle. Germline V gene sequence: CDR1 KGHDR, CDR2 SFDVKD.

The chain links TRBV7-6 to TRBJ2-5, with 10 bases that match TRBD2. The CDR3 consists of 17 residues. Germline lookup yields CDR1 SGHVS and CDR2 FNYEAQ. V lost 2 bases and J lost 3; bases outside the gene matches: 9. CDR3 loop: CASSLYPSGGNEETQYF. As DNA, the CDR3 is TGTGCCAGCAGCTTATATCCTAGCGGGGGAAATGAAGAGACCCAGTACTTC.

This clonotype was picked up a small number of times. The gene calls are TRBV6-1 and TRBJ2-4; possible D gene TRBD2, 5 bases. From germline, CDR1 is MNHNS and CDR2 SASEGT. V was cut by 6 bases and J by 0 bases, with 12 bases left in between. The CDR3 length is 15 residues. CDR3 bases: TGTGCCAGCAGATGGCCCGGACTAGCCAAAAACATTCAGTACTTC. It yields the protein CASRWPGLAKNIQYF.

The chain's CDR3 is CSVAGLLKLNEQFF. CDR3 nucleotides: TGCAGCGTTGCGGGACTCCTGAAGTTGAATGAGCAGTTCTTC. This chain connects TRBV29-1 to TRBJ2-1, with D maybe TRBD2 (6 bases). The length of the CDR3 is 14 residues. Trimming removed 4 bases from V and 7 bases from J, with 17 bases in between. In germline, CDR1 is SQVTM, CDR2 ANQGSEA.